The 25 T cell receptor beta chains below all came from one sample that was sequenced in a study of T cell responses to AZD1222 COVID-19 vaccine. TCRdb's table, derived via immunoSEQ multiplex PCR, lists solely in-frame clones and lacks some. Of under 150,000 clones in the sample, roughly nine tenths are singletons; the top ten hold approximately 3.6%. The source was peripheral blood, collected on day 0 of AZD1222 vaccination. These receptors were obtained from an adult in good health.

The chain links TRBV19 to TRBJ2-7; TRBD2 aligns across 7 bases. With V trimmed by 9 bases and J by 1 base, 6 bases remained unmatched. This CDR3 comprises 13 residues. Germline values: CDR1 LNHDA, CDR2 SQIVND (reference sequence). This CDR3 is CASNSGPSYEQYF. Written as DNA, the CDR3 is TGTGCCAGCAATAGCGGGCCGTCCTACGAGCAGTACTTC. The full variable domain, its missing parts supplied by reference TRBV19 and TRBJ2-7, is DGGITQSPKYLFRKEGQNVTLSCEQNLNHDAMYWYRQDPGQGLRLIYYSQIVNDFQKGDIAEGYSVSREKKESFPLTVTSAQKNPTAFYLCASNSGPSYEQYFGPGTRLTVT.

This rearrangement joins TRBV19 to TRBJ1-4; no clear D gene. Looked up from germline, CDR1 is LNHDA and CDR2 is SQIVND (reference sequence). The CDR3 is 15 residues long. V shed 1 base and J shed 1 base, with 7 bases lying between them. In nucleotides, the CDR3 is TGTGCCAGTAGTATAGTTCGGAGAACTAATGAAAAACTGTTTTTT. Translating gives CASSIVRRTNEKLFF. The full variable domain, completed using reference TRBV19 and TRBJ1-4, is DGGITQSPKYLFRKEGQNVTLSCEQNLNHDAMYWYRQDPGQGLRLIYYSQIVNDFQKGDIAEGYSVSREKKESFPLTVTSAQKNPTAFYLCASSIVRRTNEKLFFGSGTQLSVL.

The J gene is TRBJ1-1, the V gene TRBV2, with TRBD1 as a possible D gene (5 bases). The germline V and J ends were trimmed by 7 bases and 10 bases, with 19 bases remaining between them. The CDR3 loop spans 13 amino acids. CDR1 and CDR2 (germline): SNHLY, FYNNEI. CDR3 protein: CASTSPAGRTAFF. The CDR3 bases are TGTGCCAGCACTTCCCCGGCGGGGCGGACAGCTTTCTTT. Looking up the rest from reference TRBV2 and TRBJ1-1 gives the full variable domain: EPEVTQTPSHQVTQMGQEVILRCVPISNHLYFYWYRQILGQKVEFLVSFYNNEISEKSEIFDDQFSVERPDGSNFTLKIRSTKLEDSAMYFCASTSPAGRTAFFGQGTRLTVV.

Written as DNA, the CDR3 is TGCGCCAGCAGCTCCGCGGGACAGGGGACTTTCGTAGGAAACACCATATATTTT. Protein: CASSSAGQGTFVGNTIYF. The chain uses TRBV5-1 and TRBJ1-3, with 10 bases aligning to TRBD1. The CDR3 sequence is 18 residues long. The germline gives CDR1 SGHRS, CDR2 YFSETQ. V shed 3 bases and J 4 bases; nucleotides not matched to a gene: 13.

The gene calls are TRBV6-5 and TRBJ2-3; perhaps TRBD1 as D (5 bases). In germline, CDR1 is MNHEY, CDR2 SVGAGI. V shed 5 bases and J shed 3 bases, with 9 bases lying between them. The CDR3 has 13 residues. The CDR3 nucleotides are TGTGCCAGCAGTCCACGACAGACAGATACGCAGTATTTT. It yields the protein CASSPRQTDTQYF.

The chain employs TRBV15 and TRBJ2-7; 9 positions match TRBD1. Trimming cost V 5 bases and J 11 bases; bases outside gene matches: 4. The CDR3 covers 11 residues. From germline, CDR1 is LNHNV and CDR2 YYDKDF (reference sequence). In DNA form, the CDR3 reads TGTGCCACCAGCTACAGGGGGCACGAGTACTTC. Translation: CATSYRGHEYF.

The genes are TRBV14 and TRBJ1-1; D remains ambiguous. Germline-derived CDR1 and CDR2 are SGHDN and FVKESK. This CDR3 has 13 residues. V lost 5 bases to trimming and J lost 0 bases, with 7 bases between them. Written as DNA, the CDR3 is TGTGCCAGCAGCAGGGTAATGAACACTGAAGCTTTCTTT. Encoded protein: CASSRVMNTEAFF.

The chain combines TRBV29-1 with TRBJ1-4; D is ambiguous. The CDR3 spans 13 residues. Germline V lookup: CDR1 SQVTM, CDR2 ANQGSEA. Trimming removed 6 bases at V and 7 bases at J, with 15 bases between. The DNA for the CDR3 is TGCAGCGTCCCCGGCCCGCGGGGTGAAAAACTGTTTTTT. Translation gives CSVPGPRGEKLFF.

The CDR3 sequence is CATSDGPTSYNEQFF. CDR3 coding DNA: TGTGCCACCAGTGATGGCCCAACGTCCTACAATGAGCAGTTCTTC. The chain links TRBV24-1 to TRBJ2-1; D unresolved. CDR1 is KGHDR, CDR2 SFDVKD, per germline. Trimming cost V 3 bases and J 1 base, with 9 bases left between them. CDR3 size: 15 residues.

This clone has a single count. The chain is built from TRBV5-4 and TRBJ1-2; D ambiguous. V lost 0 bases and J lost 13, with 19 bases in between. CDR1 SGHNT and CDR2 YYREEE come from the germline V gene (reference sequence). The CDR3 runs to 14 residues. The CDR3 protein is CASSLEDRLPLGTF. The CDR3 DNA follows: TGTGCCAGCAGCTTGGAAGACCGGCTCCCTCTCGGCACCTTC.

The genes are TRBV3-1 (or the pseudogene TRBV3-2) and TRBJ2-2, with TRBD2 matching 7 bases. The CDR3 has 16 amino acids. Germline assignment: CDR1 LGHDT and CDR2 YNNKEL (reference sequence). V lost 6 bases to trimming and J lost 0 bases; unmatched junction nucleotides: 7. CDR3 protein: CASRPRLAANTGELFF. CDR3 bases: TGTGCCAGCAGACCCAGACTAGCCGCGAACACCGGGGAGCTGTTTTTT.

The genes are TRBV12-3 or TRBV12-4 and TRBJ2-7, with D unresolved. The CDR3 covers 13 residues. V lost 3 bases, J lost 5 bases, and 11 bases lay in between. DNA of the CDR3: TGTGCCAGCAGTTTTGCAGGAGAAAACGAGCAGTACTTC. Protein: CASSFAGENEQYF.

The rearrangement links TRBV15 to TRBJ2-1, with 7 bases aligning to TRBD2. The junction had 9 bases not matched to a gene; V was cut back by 0 bases and J by 7 bases. Germline CDR1 reads LNHNV; CDR2 reads YYDKDF (reference sequence). The length of the CDR3 is 16 residues. The CDR3 nucleotides are TGTGCCACCAGCAGAGATATAGCGGGTCTTGGGAATGAGCAGTTCTTC. As protein: CATSRDIAGLGNEQFF. Supplemented by reference TRBV15 and TRBJ2-1, the full variable domain reads DAMVIQNPRYQVTQFGKPVTLSCSQTLNHNVMYWYQQKSSQAPKLLFHYYDKDFNNEADTPDNFQSRRPNTSFCFLDIRSPGLGDTAMYLCATSRDIAGLGNEQFFGPGTRLTVL.

The chain recombines TRBV7-2 with TRBJ2-3; the D call may be TRBD1 or TRBD2 (5 bases each). CDR3 length: 14 residues. With 0 bases removed from V and 7 bases from J, the gap between germline ends came to 11 bases. Germline CDR1 reads SGHTA; CDR2 reads FQGNSA. CDR3 region: CASSLAGTSNTQYF. CDR3 DNA sequence: TGTGCCAGCAGCTTAGCGGGGACCTCGAATACGCAGTATTTT.

This clone was observed once. This rearrangement joins TRBV2 to TRBJ1-5, with TRBD1 matching 7 bases. The ends lost 2 bases at V and 2 bases at J; junction bases unmatched: 0. Germline assignment: CDR1 SNHLY and CDR2 FYNNEI. The CDR3 has 14 residues. The CDR3 sequence: CASSEQGGNQPQHF. As DNA, the CDR3 is TGTGCCAGCAGTGAACAGGGGGGCAATCAGCCCCAGCATTTT.

This chain joins TRBV20-1 and TRBJ1-3; D is ambiguous. The CDR3 sequence is 11 residues long. The germline V and J ends were trimmed by 6 bases and 5 bases, with 8 bases remaining between them. CDR1 is DFQATT and CDR2 is SNEGSKA in the germline V gene (reference sequence). CDR3 residues: CSALLRNTIYF. CDR3 sequence (DNA): TGCAGTGCATTACTACGAAACACCATATATTTT.

The rearrangement uses TRBV5-4 and TRBJ2-1, with D possibly being TRBD1 (6 bases). Germline V lookup: CDR1 SGHNT, CDR2 YYREEE (reference sequence). The CDR3 has 15 amino acids. V lost 2 bases and J lost 10, with 19 bases in between. The CDR3 sequence is CASSFRGRAEQEQFF. The CDR3 nucleotides are TGTGCCAGCAGCTTCAGGGGACGGGCTGAGCAGGAGCAGTTCTTC.

This sequence joins TRBV15 and TRBJ2-4, with D possibly TRBD2 on 6 matching bases. The CDR3 is 20 residues long. The ends were cut back, 0 bases at V and 2 bases at J, with 23 bases in the middle. The V gene's germline CDR1 is LNHNV and CDR2 YYDKDF (reference sequence). The CDR3 DNA sequence: TGTGCCACCAGCAGAGATCGAAGTAGGGCCGGGAGTGAGACCAAAAACATTCAGTACTTC. Protein product: CATSRDRSRAGSETKNIQYF.

This chain uses TRBV6-4 with TRBJ1-5; D not resolved. The CDR3 length is 13 residues. Germline CDR1 and CDR2: MRHNA and SNTAGT. Trimming took 2 bases from V and 4 from J, leaving 6 bases between them. CDR3 protein: CASSDRENQPQHF. The CDR3 DNA reads as TGTGCCAGCAGTGACAGGGAAAATCAGCCCCAGCATTTT.

This sequence joins TRBV11-3 and TRBJ2-5; D might be TRBD2 (6 bases). The V end was cut by 1 base, the J end by 7 bases, with 16 bases between. Germline V gives CDR1 SGHNT, CDR2 YENEEA. The CDR3 consists of 15 residues. For the CDR3, the DNA is TGTGCCAGCAGCTTAGCCCGGGGACTGTCAGGGACCCAGTACTTC. Translated: CASSLARGLSGTQYF. Full variable domain (missing parts from reference TRBV11-3 and TRBJ2-5): EAGVVQSPRYKIIEKKQPVAFWCNPISGHNTLYWYLQNLGQGPELLIRYENEEAVDDSQLPKDRFSAERLKGVDSTLKIQPAELGDSAVYLCASSLARGLSGTQYFGPGTRLLVL.

V gene TRBV6-1 combines with J gene TRBJ2-4, with 15 bases identical to TRBD2. The CDR3 has 16 residues. Germline CDR1 is MNHNS and CDR2 is SASEGT. J gave up 9 bases and V 4 bases, and 7 bases lay outside the gene matches. CDR3 nucleotides: TGTGCCAGCAGTGCGGCTGGACTAGCGGGAGGGAGCATTCAGTACTTC. It translates to CASSAAGLAGGSIQYF.

The chain uses TRBV19 and TRBJ1-5; D might be TRBD1 (5 bases). The germline gives CDR1 LNHDA, CDR2 SQIVND (reference sequence). V lost 4 bases and J 2 bases, leaving 27 bases between the germline ends. The CDR3 is 20 amino acids. In DNA form, the CDR3 reads TGTGCCAGTAGTACCACCCTAATTCGAGGCAGGGCCCTGGGCAATCAGCCCCAGCATTTT. Translation: CASSTTLIRGRALGNQPQHF.

The rearrangement uses TRBV5-1 and TRBJ2-2, with D perhaps TRBD1 or TRBD2 (6 bases each). CDR1 is SGHRS, CDR2 YFSETQ, per germline. Trimming took off 2 bases at V and 5 bases at J, with 16 bases between the two ends. The length of the CDR3 is 16 residues. The DNA for the CDR3 is TGCGCCAGCAGCTTCTCGGCCGGGGGCGAAACCGGGGAGCTGTTTTTT. It codes for CASSFSAGGETGELFF.

The chain carries TRBV7-2 and TRBJ2-7, with 8 bases matching TRBD2. Germline-derived CDR1 and CDR2 are SGHTA and FQGNSA. The CDR3 runs to 14 residues. The V and J ends lost 5 bases and 5 bases, in that order; junction bases with no gene match: 8. CDR3 nucleotides: TGTGCCAGCAGCATCAGCGGGAGAGGGAACGAGCAGTACTTC. It encodes CASSISGRGNEQYF.

The rearrangement joins TRBV5-8 to TRBJ1-4; TRBD1 agrees at 8 bases. The germline V gene encodes CDR1 SGHTS and CDR2 YDEGEE. J lost 10 bases, V lost 0 bases, and 8 bases had no gene match. The CDR3 has 15 residues. This CDR3 is CASSLAWTGRGKLFF. The CDR3 DNA follows: TGTGCCAGCAGCTTGGCCTGGACAGGGAGGGGAAAACTGTTTTTT.